Following are 6 T cell receptor beta chains from one sample sequenced in a study of blood T cell repertoires in COVID-19. TCRdb's copy holds only in-frame clones and misses some; the assay was immunoSEQ multiplex PCR. The repertoire holds some 240,000 clones, with roughly 88% as singletons. Input material: PBMCs or T cells enriched from blood (not recorded which). The receptors were gathered from a woman in her 40s who had been exposed to COVID-19.

This clone was detected once. V and J are TRBV28 and TRBJ2-3; TRBD2 matches at 13 bases. The germline V gene has CDR1 MDHEN and CDR2 SYDVKM. V lost 4 bases, J lost 4 bases, and 8 bases stayed unmatched. The CDR3 contains 17 residues. As DNA, the CDR3 is TGTGCCAGCAGTTCCCCCCGAACTAGCGGGGGGGCAGATACGCAGTATTTT. Residues: CASSSPRTSGGADTQYF.

The chain has TRBV9 and TRBJ1-1; TRBD1 agrees at 11 bases. Germline V gene sequence: CDR1 SGDLS, CDR2 YYNGEE. The CDR3 sequence is 14 residues long. Losses at the gene ends were 2 bases for V and 10 bases for J; bases not matched to a gene: 7. This CDR3 reads CASSVGRDRGGAFF. The DNA of the CDR3 is TGTGCCAGCAGCGTGGGAAGGGACAGGGGGGGAGCTTTCTTT.

The chain employs TRBV28 and TRBJ1-1, with TRBD1 matching over 7 bases. CDR3 length: 14 amino acids. Germline CDR1 is MDHEN and CDR2 is SYDVKM. V was pared by 7 bases and J by 7 bases, with 12 bases of the junction left unmatched. CDR3 sequence: CASTPGGREIEAFF. The DNA for the CDR3 is TGTGCCAGCACCCCAGGGGGAAGGGAAATTGAAGCTTTCTTT.

V and J are TRBV5-6 and TRBJ1-2; 8 bases map to TRBD1. The junction had 10 bases not matched to a gene; V was cut back by 0 bases and J by 6 bases. Germline V gene lookup returns CDR1 SGHDT and CDR2 YYEEEE. The CDR3 covers 16 residues. The CDR3 DNA follows: TGTGCCAGCAGCTTGGGGAGTCAGGGGGCCGGGAATGGCTACACCTTC. Amino acid sequence: CASSLGSQGAGNGYTF.

This chain joins TRBV10-3 and TRBJ1-2; tentative D call: TRBD1 (5 bases). CDR1 is ENHRY, CDR2 SYGVKD, per germline. Trimming stripped 1 base from V and 2 bases from J, with 11 bases between. This CDR3 is 15 amino acids long. The CDR3 region has the DNA TGTGCCATCAGTGAGTTGGGCGGGGCCAACTATGGCTACACCTTC. It encodes CAISELGGANYGYTF.

The chain carries TRBV15 and TRBJ1-5; 8 bases line up with TRBD1. V trimming: 2 bases; J trimming: 2 bases; junction bases outside the gene matches: 14. This CDR3 region has 19 residues. CDR1 and CDR2 from the germline V gene are LNHNV and YYDKDF (reference sequence). CDR3 sequence: CATSRQILGQGAGNQPQHF. CDR3 DNA sequence: TGTGCCACCAGCAGACAAATCCTGGGGCAGGGGGCCGGCAATCAGCCCCAGCATTTT.